This is a list of T cell receptor beta chains from one sample in a study of T cell changes during pregnancy in multiple sclerosis. Sequenced by immunoSEQ multiplex PCR; TCRdb stores in-frame clones only, minus some. The sample has 65,000 to 85,000 clones, 85% to 90% seen once. Source: peripheral blood, taken after pregnancy. The origin of the receptors is a female donor in good health, enrolled as a control in a pregnancy study. The CDR3 runs from the conserved cysteine through the conserved F or W. The order of the fields is CDR3 protein, CDR3 DNA, J gene, V gene, D gene, clone size. The D gene is left open where the match is weak. Clone size is given for some rows only: seen once, a few or many times, or a class if the clone is expanded.

cdr3_aa: CASSRQGAGANVLTF
cdr3_nt: TGTGCCAGCAGTCGACAGGGTGCCGGGGCCAACGTCCTGACTTTC
j_call: TRBJ2-6
v_call: TRBV6-6
d_call: TRBD1
clone_size: -

cdr3_aa: CASSWGVSEQFF
cdr3_nt: TGTGCCAGCAGCTGGGGAGTGAGTGAGCAGTTCTTC
j_call: TRBJ2-1
v_call: TRBV5-8
d_call: -
clone_size: -

cdr3_aa: CASSETGGLSGANVLTF
cdr3_nt: TGTGCCAGCAGTGAGACAGGGGGGCTCTCTGGGGCCAACGTCCTGACTTTC
j_call: TRBJ2-6
v_call: TRBV6-1
d_call: TRBD1
clone_size: -

cdr3_aa: CASSLSWTSGNEQFF
cdr3_nt: TGTGCCAGCAGTTTATCGTGGACTAGCGGAAATGAGCAGTTCTTC
j_call: TRBJ2-1
v_call: TRBV27
d_call: TRBD2
clone_size: -

cdr3_aa: CASSPPETGPEKLFF
cdr3_nt: TGTGCCAGCAGCCCCCCGGAGACAGGACCTGAAAAACTGTTTTTT
j_call: TRBJ1-4
v_call: TRBV11-3
d_call: -
clone_size: once

cdr3_aa: CASSETDRGAKNIQYF
cdr3_nt: TGCGCCAGCAGTGAGACAGACAGGGGCGCCAAAAACATTCAGTACTTC
j_call: TRBJ2-4
v_call: TRBV10-1
d_call: TRBD1
clone_size: -

cdr3_aa: CASSRTLAGVLNEQFF
cdr3_nt: TGTGCCAGCAGTCGTACCCTAGCGGGAGTTCTCAATGAGCAGTTCTTC
j_call: TRBJ2-1
v_call: TRBV27
d_call: TRBD2
clone_size: -

cdr3_aa: CAWSQLDEQYF
cdr3_nt: TGTGCCTGGAGTCAGTTGGACGAGCAGTACTTC
j_call: TRBJ2-7
v_call: TRBV30
d_call: -
clone_size: -

cdr3_aa: CAWSHGSTGEQFF
cdr3_nt: TGTGCCTGGAGTCATGGGTCCACGGGTGAGCAGTTCTTC
j_call: TRBJ2-1
v_call: TRBV30
d_call: -
clone_size: -

cdr3_aa: CASSLETGGNTIYF
cdr3_nt: TGTGCCAGCAGCTTGGAAACAGGGGGAAACACCATATATTTT
j_call: TRBJ1-3
v_call: TRBV7-9
d_call: -
clone_size: once

cdr3_aa: CASSPGLAGKYEQYF
cdr3_nt: TGTGCCAGCAGCCCTGGACTAGCGGGGAAATACGAGCAGTACTTC
j_call: TRBJ2-7
v_call: TRBV9
d_call: TRBD2
clone_size: once

cdr3_aa: CASSRTSGDGDTQYF
cdr3_nt: TGTGCCAGCAGTCGGACTAGCGGGGATGGAGATACGCAGTATTTT
j_call: TRBJ2-3
v_call: TRBV7-2
d_call: TRBD2
clone_size: -

cdr3_aa: CASREDRVGYEQYF
cdr3_nt: TGTGCCAGCAGGGAAGACAGGGTAGGGTACGAGCAGTACTTC
j_call: TRBJ2-7
v_call: TRBV28
d_call: TRBD1
clone_size: -

cdr3_aa: CAWVGGYGYTF
cdr3_nt: TGTGCCTGGGTAGGGGGCTATGGCTACACCTTC
j_call: TRBJ1-2
v_call: TRBV30
d_call: -
clone_size: few

cdr3_aa: CASSLTSGSWNEQFF
cdr3_nt: TGTGCCAGCAGCTTAACTAGCGGGAGTTGGAATGAGCAGTTCTTC
j_call: TRBJ2-1
v_call: TRBV11-2
d_call: TRBD2
clone_size: -

cdr3_aa: CASSLALDRLQETQYF
cdr3_nt: TGTGCCAGCAGCTTGGCTCTGGACAGACTACAAGAGACCCAGTACTTC
j_call: TRBJ2-5
v_call: TRBV5-6
d_call: -
clone_size: -

cdr3_aa: CAWGPGVRGYTF
cdr3_nt: TGTGCCTGGGGCCCCGGGGTAAGAGGCTACACCTTC
j_call: TRBJ1-2
v_call: TRBV30
d_call: -
clone_size: -

cdr3_aa: CASSFPISGRLSTDTQYF
cdr3_nt: TGTGCCAGCAGCTTTCCCATTAGCGGGAGATTGAGCACAGATACGCAGTATTTT
j_call: TRBJ2-3
v_call: TRBV7-2
d_call: TRBD2
clone_size: -

cdr3_aa: CATQRASSYNEQFF
cdr3_nt: TGTGCCACCCAGCGGGCCAGCTCCTACAATGAGCAGTTCTTC
j_call: TRBJ2-1
v_call: TRBV10-3
d_call: -
clone_size: -

cdr3_aa: CASRQGPEQFF
cdr3_nt: TGTGCCAGCAGGCAGGGGCCTGAGCAGTTCTTC
j_call: TRBJ2-1
v_call: TRBV5-5
d_call: -
clone_size: -

cdr3_aa: CASTKGGFGGYTF
cdr3_nt: TGTGCCAGCACCAAGGGGGGTTTTGGAGGCTACACCTTC
j_call: TRBJ1-2
v_call: TRBV21-1
d_call: -
clone_size: -

cdr3_aa: CASSKRGDTGETQYF
cdr3_nt: TGTGCCAGCAGTAAGCGAGGTGACACAGGAGAGACCCAGTACTTC
j_call: TRBJ2-5
v_call: TRBV2
d_call: -
clone_size: -

cdr3_aa: CASSPSDYGYTF
cdr3_nt: TGTGCCAGCTCACCATCAGATTATGGCTACACCTTC
j_call: TRBJ1-2
v_call: TRBV18
d_call: -
clone_size: -

cdr3_aa: CASSYGSGLGMTEAFF
cdr3_nt: TGTGCCAGCAGTTACGGATCGGGACTTGGGATGACTGAAGCTTTCTTT
j_call: TRBJ1-1
v_call: TRBV6-5
d_call: -
clone_size: -

cdr3_aa: CASSYSYSGNTIYF
cdr3_nt: TGTGCCAGCAGTTATTCGTACTCTGGAAACACCATATATTTT
j_call: TRBJ1-3
v_call: TRBV6-5
d_call: -
clone_size: -

cdr3_aa: CASSPPSNEQFF
cdr3_nt: TGCGCCAGCAGCCCTCCCAGCAATGAGCAGTTCTTC
j_call: TRBJ2-1
v_call: TRBV5-1
d_call: -
clone_size: once

cdr3_aa: CAIGGGYEQYF
cdr3_nt: TGTGCCATCGGGGGCGGATACGAGCAGTACTTC
j_call: TRBJ2-7
v_call: TRBV10-3
d_call: -
clone_size: -

cdr3_aa: CASSFYRGGGAHNEQFF
cdr3_nt: TGTGCCAGCAGCTTCTACAGGGGCGGGGGGGCCCACAATGAGCAGTTCTTC
j_call: TRBJ2-1
v_call: TRBV7-6
d_call: TRBD2
clone_size: -

cdr3_aa: CASSQSRNEQYF
cdr3_nt: TGTGCCAGCAGCCAAAGCAGGAACGAGCAGTACTTC
j_call: TRBJ2-7
v_call: TRBV14
d_call: -
clone_size: -

cdr3_aa: CASSEAGHGTEAFF
cdr3_nt: TGTGCCAGCAGTGAAGCCGGACATGGCACTGAAGCTTTCTTT
j_call: TRBJ1-1
v_call: TRBV6-1
d_call: -
clone_size: -

cdr3_aa: CASSDTGSYGYTF
cdr3_nt: TGTGCCAGCAGTGATACAGGATCCTATGGCTACACCTTC
j_call: TRBJ1-2
v_call: TRBV6-1
d_call: -
clone_size: -

cdr3_aa: CASSFFSGGPNEQFF
cdr3_nt: TGTGCCAGTTCATTCTTTAGCGGGGGTCCTAATGAGCAGTTCTTC
j_call: TRBJ2-1
v_call: TRBV9
d_call: TRBD2
clone_size: -

cdr3_aa: CASSFTPLQGSEAFF
cdr3_nt: TGCGCCAGCAGCTTTACCCCCCTGCAGGGGTCTGAAGCTTTCTTT
j_call: TRBJ1-1
v_call: TRBV5-1
d_call: -
clone_size: -

cdr3_aa: CASRPGGPFWAFF
cdr3_nt: TGTGCCTCACGGCCGGGGGGCCCTTTTTGGGCTTTCTTT
j_call: TRBJ1-1
v_call: TRBV28
d_call: -
clone_size: once

cdr3_aa: CSGNRGGTGELFF
cdr3_nt: TGCAGCGGTAACAGGGGTGGAACCGGGGAGCTGTTTTTT
j_call: TRBJ2-2
v_call: TRBV29-1
d_call: TRBD1
clone_size: -

cdr3_aa: CASSQGRSTDTQYF
cdr3_nt: TGTGCCAGCAGCCAGGGGAGATCTACAGATACGCAGTATTTT
j_call: TRBJ2-3
v_call: TRBV7-2
d_call: -
clone_size: once

cdr3_aa: CASSRLTDTQYF
cdr3_nt: TGTGCCAGTAGTCGACTCACAGATACGCAGTATTTT
j_call: TRBJ2-3
v_call: TRBV19
d_call: -
clone_size: -

cdr3_aa: CASSPRDFSYEQYF
cdr3_nt: TGTGCCAGCTCACCCAGGGACTTTTCCTACGAGCAGTACTTC
j_call: TRBJ2-7
v_call: TRBV18
d_call: -
clone_size: -

cdr3_aa: CASSIPGQGYGYTF
cdr3_nt: TGTGCCAGTAGTATACCGGGACAGGGGTATGGCTACACCTTC
j_call: TRBJ1-2
v_call: TRBV19
d_call: TRBD1
clone_size: -

cdr3_aa: CASSPGAGLPNTEAFF
cdr3_nt: TGTGCCAGCTCACCAGGGGCAGGGTTGCCGAACACTGAAGCTTTCTTT
j_call: TRBJ1-1
v_call: TRBV18
d_call: -
clone_size: -

cdr3_aa: CASSARTESGYTF
cdr3_nt: TGCGCCAGCAGCGCCCGGACAGAATCTGGCTACACCTTC
j_call: TRBJ1-2
v_call: TRBV5-1
d_call: -
clone_size: -

cdr3_aa: CAWTGTPRCQPQHF
cdr3_nt: TGTGCCTGGACTGGGACTCCACGATGCCAGCCCCAGCATTTT
j_call: TRBJ1-5
v_call: TRBV30
d_call: -
clone_size: -

cdr3_aa: CAWKDPGSYVTPLHF
cdr3_nt: TGTGCCTGGAAGGACCCGGGGTCCTACGTTACACCCCTCCACTTT
j_call: TRBJ1-6
v_call: TRBV30
d_call: -
clone_size: -

cdr3_aa: CASSEISRGLNTEAFF
cdr3_nt: TGTGCCAGCAGTGAAATAAGTAGGGGTCTGAACACTGAAGCTTTCTTT
j_call: TRBJ1-1
v_call: TRBV2
d_call: -
clone_size: -

cdr3_aa: CASRGTSGRSERSYNEQFF
cdr3_nt: TGCGCCAGCAGGGGGACTAGCGGGAGGTCGGAAAGGTCCTACAATGAGCAGTTCTTC
j_call: TRBJ2-1
v_call: TRBV5-1
d_call: TRBD2
clone_size: -

cdr3_aa: CASSLELAGRSYEQYF
cdr3_nt: TGTGCCAGCAGCTTAGAACTAGCGGGACGCTCCTACGAGCAGTACTTC
j_call: TRBJ2-7
v_call: TRBV11-2
d_call: TRBD2
clone_size: -

cdr3_aa: CASSLRQGTGNTIYF
cdr3_nt: TGTGCCAGCAGCTTACGACAGGGGACTGGAAACACCATATATTTT
j_call: TRBJ1-3
v_call: TRBV7-9
d_call: TRBD1
clone_size: -

cdr3_aa: CASSERTSGLYEQYF
cdr3_nt: TGTGCCAGCAGTGAAAGGACTAGCGGGTTGTACGAGCAGTACTTC
j_call: TRBJ2-7
v_call: TRBV25-1
d_call: TRBD2
clone_size: -

cdr3_aa: CASSYGQRNYGYTF
cdr3_nt: TGTGCCAGCAGCTACGGACAGAGAAACTATGGCTACACCTTC
j_call: TRBJ1-2
v_call: TRBV21-1
d_call: -
clone_size: few

cdr3_aa: CASSQSERGPGEQYF
cdr3_nt: TGTGCCAGCAGCCAGTCGGAGAGGGGGCCAGGCGAGCAGTACTTC
j_call: TRBJ2-7
v_call: TRBV4-2
d_call: TRBD1
clone_size: -

cdr3_aa: CASTQGASSGELFF
cdr3_nt: TGTGCCAGCACCCAGGGGGCGAGCAGCGGGGAGCTGTTTTTT
j_call: TRBJ2-2
v_call: TRBV2
d_call: TRBD1
clone_size: once

cdr3_aa: CASSSTGTGNTEAFF
cdr3_nt: TGCGCCAGCAGCTCGACGGGGACAGGGAACACTGAAGCTTTCTTT
j_call: TRBJ1-1
v_call: TRBV5-1
d_call: TRBD1
clone_size: -

cdr3_aa: CASSTSGGSTDTQYF
cdr3_nt: TGTGCCAGCTCGACTAGCGGGGGAAGCACAGATACGCAGTATTTT
j_call: TRBJ2-3
v_call: TRBV18
d_call: TRBD2
clone_size: -

cdr3_aa: CASSPRTGNTEAFF
cdr3_nt: TGTGCCAGCAGCCCTAGGACAGGGAACACTGAAGCTTTCTTT
j_call: TRBJ1-1
v_call: TRBV9
d_call: TRBD1
clone_size: -

cdr3_aa: CASSQRGSSYNEQFF
cdr3_nt: TGTGCCAGCAGTCAGCGGGGGAGCTCCTACAATGAGCAGTTCTTC
j_call: TRBJ2-1
v_call: TRBV5-7
d_call: TRBD2
clone_size: -

cdr3_aa: CASSDKGLAGGSYNEQFF
cdr3_nt: TGTGCCAGCAGCGATAAGGGACTAGCGGGGGGTAGCTACAATGAGCAGTTCTTC
j_call: TRBJ2-1
v_call: TRBV6-4
d_call: TRBD2
clone_size: -

cdr3_aa: CASSLGTGQRETQYF
cdr3_nt: TGTGCCAGCAGCTTAGGGACAGGGCAGAGAGAGACCCAGTACTTC
j_call: TRBJ2-5
v_call: TRBV7-6
d_call: TRBD1
clone_size: -

cdr3_aa: CASSSWGGASYEQYF
cdr3_nt: TGTGCCAGCAGCTCCTGGGGCGGGGCCAGCTACGAGCAGTACTTC
j_call: TRBJ2-7
v_call: TRBV7-6
d_call: -
clone_size: -

cdr3_aa: CAIRTGTGGDEQYF
cdr3_nt: TGTGCCATCAGGACCGGGACAGGGGGCGACGAGCAGTACTTC
j_call: TRBJ2-7
v_call: TRBV10-3
d_call: TRBD1
clone_size: -

cdr3_aa: CSVADDVGGLGGTQYF
cdr3_nt: TGCAGCGTGGCCGACGATGTGGGAGGGTTAGGCGGTACGCAGTATTTT
j_call: TRBJ2-3
v_call: TRBV29-1
d_call: TRBD2
clone_size: -